The source of this TCR beta chain is a study of blood T cell repertoires in COVID-19. Background on the study: From T cells, B-cell-depleted T cells, or PBMCs came the material, which was cDNA or gDNA.

This table comes from immunoSEQ multiplex PCR, and its TCRdb copy is limited to in-frame clones, with some not included. The sample has fewer than 300,000 clones; 86% are singletons. This CDR3 has 14 residues. The V end was cut by 8 bases, the J end by 1 base, with 13 bases between. Germline assignment: CDR1 MRHNA and CDR2 SNTAGT. The V call is TRBV6-4, the J call TRBJ2-3; perhaps TRBD2 as D (6 bases). The sequence was obtained from a man aged 35 to 55 who had recovered from COVID-19. Sequenced: peripheral blood. The CDR3 sequence: CASRKGGGTDTQYF. CDR3 DNA sequence: TGTGCCAGCCGAAAAGGCGGGGGCACAGATACGCAGTATTTT.